This paragraph reports one TCR beta chain. This sample stems from a study of blood T cell repertoires in COVID-19. V lost 3 bases to trimming and J lost 6 bases, with 12 bases between them. The CDR3 contains 14 residues. CDR1 is MNHNS, CDR2 SASEGT, per germline. TCRdb's copy holds only in-frame clones and misses some; the assay was immunoSEQ multiplex PCR. Altogether 250,000 to 300,000 clones are present, around 86% being singletons, with the ten largest covering 3%. The chain uses TRBV6-1 and TRBJ1-5; maybe TRBD1 (5 bases). The receptor was derived from a woman between 25 and 40 years old with active or convalescent COVID-19. The source material was peripheral blood. DNA for the CDR3: TGTGCCAGCAGTGACGGCGGGGCTAGTCAGCCCCAGCATTTT. Encoded protein: CASSDGGASQPQHF.